This T cell receptor (beta chain) derives from a study of PD-L1 blockade in urothelial cancer. Some clones are missing from TCRdb's copy, which holds only in-frame ones; the method was immunoSEQ multiplex PCR. The table includes about 130,000 clones, roughly 84% detected once. V lost 7 bases to trimming and J lost 1 base, with 13 bases between them. CDR1 and CDR2 (germline): MNHEY, SVGAGI. The CDR3 runs to 15 residues. The time point denotes: pretreatment peripheral blood. Sequenced here: PBMCs, sampled around atezolizumab (anti-PD-L1) treatment. The source is a man aged 50-60 years with urothelial cancer. The rearrangement joins TRBV6-5 to TRBJ2-2, with a weak D call TRBD2 (5 bases). The CDR3 sequence is CASNKGVRNTGELFF. The CDR3 DNA follows: TGTGCCAGCAACAAGGGAGTAAGGAACACCGGGGAGCTGTTTTTT.